These 22 T cell receptor beta chains were all obtained from the same sample, sequenced in a study of T-cell reconstitution after alpha-beta-depleted transplantation in children. As it was prepared, the TCRbeta library received unique molecular identifiers. TCRdb reanalysed the PCR reads using MiXCR and keeps one entry per CDR3 protein. This sample has over 200,000 distinct CDR3 sequences, with approximately 11% found just once. This specimen was PBMCs, taken before TCRalphabeta/CD19-depleted stem cell transplant. The receptor set was obtained from a child under two years old with acute myeloid leukemia, due to receive a stem cell transplant.

The sample holds many counts of this clonotype. CDR3 sequence: CASSQFGEKLFF. In DNA form, the CDR3 reads TGTGCCAGCAGCCAATTCGGGGAAAAACTGTTTTTT. This rearrangement joins TRBV14 to TRBJ1-4; D is ambiguous. The CDR3 runs to 12 residues. CDR1 is SGHDN, CDR2 FVKESK, per germline. V lost 2 bases and J 8 bases, leaving 6 bases between the germline ends.

This clonotype was detected many times. The chain joins TRBV28 to TRBJ1-1; maybe TRBD1 (6 bases). Germline CDR1 and CDR2: MDHEN and SYDVKM. The V and J ends lost 7 bases and 10 bases respectively, with 13 bases between them. The CDR3 covers 11 residues. CDR3 DNA: TGTGCCAGCACCGAATCCAGGGGAGCTTTCTTT. It specifies CASTESRGAFF.

Written as DNA, the CDR3 is TGTGCCAGCAGCTTTATGTTGATCTCCGGGGAGCTGTTTTTT. Translating gives CASSFMLISGELFF. The V call is TRBV5-5, the J call TRBJ2-2; D is ambiguous. This CDR3 is built from 14 residues. Germline V gene lookup returns CDR1 SGHKS and CDR2 YYEKEE (reference sequence). The V and J ends lost 2 bases and 6 bases respectively, with 11 bases between them.

Ten or more counts support this clonotype. In DNA form, the CDR3 reads TGTGCCAGCAGTTCCTGGGATAATGAGCAGTTCTTC. Translating gives CASSSWDNEQFF. V usage is TRBV12-3 or TRBV12-4 and J usage is TRBJ2-1, with unresolved D. The V end lost 4 bases, the J end lost 7 bases, and 8 bases lay between the germline ends. This CDR3 spans 12 amino acids.

The chain is built from TRBV2 and TRBJ2-7; 10 nucleotides align to TRBD2. The germline V gene has CDR1 SNHLY and CDR2 FYNNEI. The CDR3 covers 15 residues. The V segment lost 6 bases and the J segment 5 bases; nucleotides outside the gene matches: 10. CDR3 in DNA: TGTGCCAGCAGGAGGGAAGCGGGAGGGTTTCACGAGCAGTACTTC. Translated, it gives CASRREAGGFHEQYF.

The sample holds a few counts of this clonotype. Germline is not matched at one junction end, which may reflect a read error. The V call is TRBV7-2, the J call TRBJ1-1, with unresolved D. Looked up from germline, CDR1 is SGHTA and CDR2 is FQGNSA. The CDR3 covers 15 residues. CDR3 bases: TGTGCCACTCCGCCAACCCCCCGATCGAACGCTGAAGCTTTCTTT. Translating gives CATPPTPRSNAEAFF.

The sample holds a few counts of this clonotype. CDR3: CASSLATSGIGEQFF. CDR3 in DNA: TGCGCCAGCAGCTTGGCGACTAGCGGGATAGGTGAGCAGTTCTTC. This chain connects TRBV5-1 to TRBJ2-1; 11 bases align to TRBD2. The CDR3 is 15 residues long. From germline, CDR1 is SGHRS and CDR2 YFSETQ. V lost 0 bases, J lost 9 bases, and 5 bases stayed unmatched.

This clonotype was seen many times. The V gene is TRBV12-3 or TRBV12-4, the J gene TRBJ1-1; 8 nucleotides match TRBD1. The CDR3 covers 13 residues. V was pared by 6 bases and J by 14 bases, with 14 bases of the junction left unmatched. CDR3 in amino acids: CASSPDRDRLAFF. The CDR3 nucleotides are TGTGCCAGCAGCCCGGACAGGGACCGACTTGCGTTCTTT.

This clonotype was counted a few times. The V and J genes are TRBV15 and TRBJ2-7; TRBD1 agrees at 8 bases. V trimming: 0 bases; J trimming: 2 bases; junction bases outside the gene matches: 3. This CDR3 spans 15 amino acids. CDR1 and CDR2 (germline): LNHNV, YYDKDF (reference sequence). The CDR3 sequence: CATSRDPQGAYEQYF. The CDR3 DNA follows: TGTGCCACCAGCAGAGACCCACAGGGGGCCTACGAGCAGTACTTC.

The J gene is TRBJ2-1, the V gene TRBV10-1; D tentatively reads TRBD1 or TRBD2 (7 bases each). Trimming stripped 2 bases from V and 8 bases from J, with 16 bases between. CDR3 length: 15 residues. CDR1 and CDR2 (germline): WNHNN, SYGVQD (reference sequence). Here the CDR3 DNA reads TGCGCCAGCAGTGAGGACAGGGAAGGGGGGGATGAGCAGTTCTTC. Translated, it gives CASSEDREGGDEQFF.

Ten or more counts support this clonotype. This chain connects TRBV20-1 to TRBJ2-1; D uncertain. Germline lookup yields CDR1 DFQATT and CDR2 SNEGSKA (reference sequence). The CDR3 is 15 residues long. Trimming cost V 2 bases and J 0 bases, with 11 bases left between them. CDR3 in DNA: TGCAGTGCTAGACCCCTGTCCTACTCCTACAATGAGCAGTTCTTC. Protein product: CSARPLSYSYNEQFF.

This clonotype has a count of ten or more. The chain joins TRBV20-1 to TRBJ2-7; D perhaps matches TRBD1 (6 bases). Trimming left V 4 bases short and J 3 bases short, with 13 bases between. Germline V gene sequence: CDR1 DFQATT, CDR2 SNEGSKA (reference sequence). The CDR3 is 13 residues long. The CDR3 here is CSATTRDIYEQYF. DNA for the CDR3: TGCAGTGCTACAACTCGGGACATCTACGAGCAGTACTTC.

The chain joins TRBV6-5 to TRBJ2-7; the match to TRBD2 covers 12 bases. The CDR3 spans 14 residues. The germline gives CDR1 MNHEY, CDR2 SVGAGI. The ends lost 2 bases at V and 6 bases at J; junction bases unmatched: 2. The CDR3 here is CASSYQLAGGEQYF. In DNA form, the CDR3 reads TGTGCCAGCAGTTACCAACTAGCGGGAGGCGAGCAGTACTTC.

In its sample, this clonotype was seen once. This chain connects TRBV28 to TRBJ1-5; weak D call: TRBD1 (5 bases). This CDR3 is built from 14 residues. V was trimmed by 2 bases and J by 7 bases, leaving 12 bases between them. The germline V gene encodes CDR1 MDHEN and CDR2 SYDVKM. The CDR3 nucleotides are TGTGCCAGCAGTTTAGGGGACTACGGGCAGCCCCAGCATTTT. It is translated as CASSLGDYGQPQHF.

This clonotype was seen repeatedly, ten times or more. The gene calls are TRBV2 and TRBJ2-2, with D perhaps TRBD1 (7 bases). Germline CDR1 reads SNHLY; CDR2 reads FYNNEI. The CDR3 has 15 residues. With 1 base removed from V and 5 bases from J, the gap between germline ends came to 11 bases. The CDR3 protein is CASSEGQGGTGELFF. DNA of the CDR3: TGTGCCAGCAGTGAAGGTCAGGGGGGTACCGGGGAGCTGTTTTTT.

This clonotype came up many times. The CDR3 DNA reads TGTGCCAGCAGAGACAGGGGGGGTTCACCCCTCCACTTT. Protein: CASRDRGGSPLHF. The chain couples TRBV11-3 to TRBJ1-6; 9 bases fit TRBD1. V was pared by 6 bases and J by 9 bases, with 3 bases of the junction left unmatched. The CDR3 contains 13 residues. Germline V gene sequence: CDR1 SGHNT, CDR2 YENEEA.

The sample holds many counts of this clonotype. The gene calls are TRBV20-1 and TRBJ1-2; 10 bases are a match to TRBD1. This CDR3 is 14 amino acids long. The junction had 11 bases not matched to a gene; V was cut back by 6 bases and J by 7 bases. Germline values: CDR1 DFQATT, CDR2 SNEGSKA (reference sequence). In nucleotides, the CDR3 is TGCAGTGCCGCGCGGGACAGGGGCGGATCTGGCTACACCTTC. Amino acids: CSAARDRGGSGYTF.

This clonotype was detected many times. The gene calls are TRBV15 and TRBJ2-3, with D hard to call. The V end was cut by 0 bases, the J end by 6 bases, with 4 bases between. Per the germline V gene, CDR1 is LNHNV and CDR2 is YYDKDF (reference sequence). This CDR3 has 12 residues. The chain's CDR3 is CATSRDGDTQYF. CDR3 DNA sequence: TGTGCCACCAGCAGAGATGGGGATACGCAGTATTTT.

The chain links TRBV18 to TRBJ1-1; D not certain. CDR3 length equals 16 residues. The V end lost 2 bases, the J end lost 3 bases, and 16 bases lay between the germline ends. CDR1 and CDR2 (germline): KGHSH, LQKENI. The CDR3 DNA is TGTGCCAGCTCACCAGTTTACGGGCGCGGTGACACTGAAGCTTTCTTT. Translating it yields CASSPVYGRGDTEAFF. The whole variable domain, remainder taken from reference TRBV18 and TRBJ1-1, is NAGVMQNPRHLVRRRGQEARLRCSPMKGHSHVYWYRQLPEEGLKFMVYLQKENIIDESGMPKERFSAEFPKEGPSILRIQQVVRGDSAAYFCASSPVYGRGDTEAFFGQGTRLTVV.

This clonotype was counted at least ten times. This chain connects TRBV7-9 to TRBJ1-1; TRBD1 aligns across 11 bases. This CDR3 is 15 amino acids long. V lost 11 bases and J lost 0; bases outside the gene matches: 8. The germline V gene has CDR1 SEHNR and CDR2 FQNEAQ (reference sequence). Here the CDR3 reads CAGSGQGEMNTEAFF. The CDR3 region has the DNA TGTGCCGGGTCGGGACAGGGGGAAATGAACACTGAAGCTTTCTTT.

This clonotype was recorded many times. This chain links TRBV12-3 or TRBV12-4 with TRBJ2-1; 8 nucleotides agree with TRBD2. The V and J ends lost 4 bases and 7 bases, in that order; junction bases with no gene match: 9. This CDR3 spans 15 amino acids. The CDR3 sequence: CASSWGGTSGNEQFF. In nucleotides, the CDR3 is TGTGCCAGCAGTTGGGGTGGCACTAGCGGTAATGAGCAGTTCTTC.

This clonotype was seen ten or more times. This chain links TRBV20-1 with TRBJ2-1; 12 bases match TRBD2. V trimming: 3 bases; J trimming: 0 bases; junction bases outside the gene matches: 9. Germline CDR1 and CDR2: DFQATT and SNEGSKA (reference sequence). The CDR3 length is 18 residues. CDR3: CSASQAGTSGLSYNEQFF. CDR3 bases: TGCAGTGCTAGCCAAGCCGGGACTAGCGGGCTCTCCTACAATGAGCAGTTCTTC.